This TCR beta chain was recorded in a study of CD8+CD57+ T cells in acquired aplastic anemia. The sequenced patients had an expansion of CD8+CD57+ cells seen by flow cytometry. The patients, all of them, had severe acquired aplastic anemia. None of the patients had been given any therapy when their blood was sampled. This CDR3 has 13 amino acids. V shed 3 bases and J shed 6 bases, with 8 bases lying between them. Germline CDR1 SEHNR, CDR2 FQNEAQ (reference sequence). As for this clonotype: The antigen remains undetermined.

Findings of the study overall: The CD8+ Simpson's diversity of patients and controls was not significantly different.

Genomic DNA provided the template from which TCR beta VDJ and CDR3 profiles were obtained. TCRdb independently ran MiXCR on the reads; one entry per CDR3 protein. Among some 200,000 distinct CDR3 sequences, approximately 48% were seen once, and the ten largest hold around 2%. Sequenced sample: sorted CD4+, CD8+, or CD8+CD57+ T cells (not recorded which) from PBMCs. The TCR originated in a human donor with aplastic anemia. The rearrangement joins TRBV7-9 to TRBJ2-2; D is ambiguous. The CDR3, as DNA: TGTGCCAGCAGCTTCAGAGACCCCGGGGAGCTGTTTTTT. Translated, it gives CASSFRDPGELFF.